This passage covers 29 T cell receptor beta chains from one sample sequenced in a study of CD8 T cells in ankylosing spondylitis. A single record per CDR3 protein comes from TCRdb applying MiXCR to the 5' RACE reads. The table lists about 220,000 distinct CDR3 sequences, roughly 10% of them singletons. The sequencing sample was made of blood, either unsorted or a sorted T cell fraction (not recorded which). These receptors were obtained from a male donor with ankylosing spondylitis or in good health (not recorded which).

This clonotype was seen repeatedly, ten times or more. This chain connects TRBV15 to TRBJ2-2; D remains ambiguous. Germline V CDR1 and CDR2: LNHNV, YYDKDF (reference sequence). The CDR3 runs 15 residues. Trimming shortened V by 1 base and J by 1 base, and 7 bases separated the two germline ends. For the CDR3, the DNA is TGTGCCACCAGCAGAGGGGCTGAGAACACCGGGGAGCTGTTTTTT. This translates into CATSRGAENTGELFF. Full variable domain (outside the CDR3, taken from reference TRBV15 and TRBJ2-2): DAMVIQNPRYQVTQFGKPVTLSCSQTLNHNVMYWYQQKSSQAPKLLFHYYDKDFNNEADTPDNFQSRRPNTSFCFLDIRSPGLGDTAMYLCATSRGAENTGELFFGEGSRLTVL.

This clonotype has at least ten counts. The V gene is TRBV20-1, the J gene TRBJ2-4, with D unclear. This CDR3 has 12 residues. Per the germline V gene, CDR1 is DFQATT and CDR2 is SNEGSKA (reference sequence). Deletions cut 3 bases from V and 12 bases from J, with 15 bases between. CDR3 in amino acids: CSASGGQDPQYF. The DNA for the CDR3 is TGCAGTGCTAGTGGCGGCCAAGATCCTCAGTACTTC.

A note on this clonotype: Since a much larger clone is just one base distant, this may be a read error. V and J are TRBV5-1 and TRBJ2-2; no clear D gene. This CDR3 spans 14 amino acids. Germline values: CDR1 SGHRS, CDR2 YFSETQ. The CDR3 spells CASSLTVATEELFF. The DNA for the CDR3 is TGCGCCAGCAGCTTGACTGTAGCCACCGAGGAGCTGTTTTTT.

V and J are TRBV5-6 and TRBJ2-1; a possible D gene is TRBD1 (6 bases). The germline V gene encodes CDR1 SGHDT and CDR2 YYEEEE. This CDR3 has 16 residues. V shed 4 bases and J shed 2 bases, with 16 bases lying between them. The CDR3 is CASSHRQAGTYNEQFF. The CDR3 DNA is TGTGCCAGCAGCCATAGACAGGCGGGCACCTACAATGAGCAGTTCTTC.

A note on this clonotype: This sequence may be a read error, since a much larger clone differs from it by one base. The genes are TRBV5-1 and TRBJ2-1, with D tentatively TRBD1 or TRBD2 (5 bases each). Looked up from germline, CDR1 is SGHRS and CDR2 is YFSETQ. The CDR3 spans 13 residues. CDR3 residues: CARSQGTVNEQFF. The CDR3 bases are TGCGCCCGCAGCCAAGGGACGGTCAATGAGCAGTTCTTC.

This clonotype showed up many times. The CDR3 DNA is TGCGCCAGCAGCGAGTCGCAGGGTCACACCGGGGAGCTGTTTTTT. Its protein is CASSESQGHTGELFF. The V and J genes are TRBV5-1 and TRBJ2-2; weak D call: TRBD1 (5 bases). Trimming took 4 bases from V and 3 from J, leaving 13 bases between them. Germline assignment: CDR1 SGHRS and CDR2 YFSETQ. The CDR3 totals 15 residues.

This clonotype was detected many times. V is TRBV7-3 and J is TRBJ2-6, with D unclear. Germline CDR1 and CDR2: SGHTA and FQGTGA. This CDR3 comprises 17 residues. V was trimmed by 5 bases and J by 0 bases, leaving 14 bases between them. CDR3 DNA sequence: TGTGCCAGCAGCCTACGTTCTGAAAGCTCTGGGGCCAACGTCCTGACTTTC. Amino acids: CASSLRSESSGANVLTF. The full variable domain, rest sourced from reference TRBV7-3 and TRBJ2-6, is GAGVSQTPSNKVTEKGKYVELRCDPISGHTALYWYRQSLGQGPEFLIYFQGTGAADDSGLPNDRFFAVRPEGSVSTLKIQRTERGDSAVYLCASSLRSESSGANVLTFGAGSRLTVL.

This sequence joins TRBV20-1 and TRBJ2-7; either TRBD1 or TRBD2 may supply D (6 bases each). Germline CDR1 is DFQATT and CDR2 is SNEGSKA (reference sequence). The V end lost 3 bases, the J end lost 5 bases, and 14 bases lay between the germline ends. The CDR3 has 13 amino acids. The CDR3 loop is CSASRGPRNEQYF. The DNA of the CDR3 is TGCAGTGCTAGCCGGGGGCCTCGCAACGAGCAGTACTTC.

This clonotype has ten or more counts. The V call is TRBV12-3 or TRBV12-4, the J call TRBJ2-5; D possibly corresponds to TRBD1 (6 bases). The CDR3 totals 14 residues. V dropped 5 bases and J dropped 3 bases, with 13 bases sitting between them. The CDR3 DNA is TGTGCCAGCAGTAATTATGGGGGCGAAGAGACCCAGTACTTC. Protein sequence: CASSNYGGEETQYF.

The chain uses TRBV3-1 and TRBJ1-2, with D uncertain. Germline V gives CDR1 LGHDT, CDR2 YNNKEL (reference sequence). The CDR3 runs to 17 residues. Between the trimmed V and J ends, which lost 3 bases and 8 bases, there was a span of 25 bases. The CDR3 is CASSHGRFLAVPGGYTF. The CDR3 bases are TGTGCCAGCAGCCATGGACGGTTTTTAGCCGTCCCCGGGGGCTACACCTTC.

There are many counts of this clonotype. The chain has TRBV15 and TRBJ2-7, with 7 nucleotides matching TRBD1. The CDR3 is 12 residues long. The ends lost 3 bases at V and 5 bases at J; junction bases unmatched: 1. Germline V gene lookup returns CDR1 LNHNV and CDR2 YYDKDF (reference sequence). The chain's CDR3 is CATSSTGDEQYF. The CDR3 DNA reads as TGTGCCACCAGCAGCACAGGGGACGAGCAGTACTTC.

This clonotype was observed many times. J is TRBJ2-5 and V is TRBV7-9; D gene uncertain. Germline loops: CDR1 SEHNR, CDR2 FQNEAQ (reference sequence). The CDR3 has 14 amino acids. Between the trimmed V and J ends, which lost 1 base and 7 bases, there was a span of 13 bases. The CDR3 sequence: CASSLDGELWTQYF. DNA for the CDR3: TGTGCCAGCAGCTTAGATGGCGAACTATGGACCCAGTACTTC.

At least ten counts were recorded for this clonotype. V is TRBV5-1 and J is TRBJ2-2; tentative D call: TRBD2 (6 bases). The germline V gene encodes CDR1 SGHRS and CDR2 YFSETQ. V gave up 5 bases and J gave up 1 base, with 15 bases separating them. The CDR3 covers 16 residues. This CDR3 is CASSFSSGGNTGELFF. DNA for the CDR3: TGCGCCAGCAGTTTCTCTTCCGGGGGGAACACCGGGGAGCTGTTTTTT. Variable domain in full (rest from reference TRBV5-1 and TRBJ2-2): KAGVTQTPRYLIKTRGQQVTLSCSPISGHRSVSWYQQTPGQGLQFLFEYFSETQRNKGNFPGRFSGRQFSNSRSEMNVSTLELGDSALYLCASSFSSGGNTGELFFGEGSRLTVL.

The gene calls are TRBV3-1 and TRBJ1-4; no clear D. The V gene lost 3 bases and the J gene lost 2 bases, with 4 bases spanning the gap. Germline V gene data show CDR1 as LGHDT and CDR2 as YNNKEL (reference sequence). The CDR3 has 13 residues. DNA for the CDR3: TGTGCCAGCAGCCAGTTCACTAATGAAAAACTGTTTTTT. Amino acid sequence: CASSQFTNEKLFF.

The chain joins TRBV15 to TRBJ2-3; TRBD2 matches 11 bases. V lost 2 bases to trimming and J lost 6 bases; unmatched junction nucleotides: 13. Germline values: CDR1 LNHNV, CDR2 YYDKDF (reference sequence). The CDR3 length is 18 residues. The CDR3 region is CATSRLPLAGGQTDTQYF. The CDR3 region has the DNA TGTGCCACCAGCAGACTACCCTTAGCGGGGGGGCAGACTGATACGCAGTATTTT.

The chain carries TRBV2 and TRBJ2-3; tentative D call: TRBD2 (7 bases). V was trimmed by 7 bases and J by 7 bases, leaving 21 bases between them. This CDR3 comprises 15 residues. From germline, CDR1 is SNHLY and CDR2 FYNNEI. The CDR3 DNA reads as TGTGCCAGCATCCTATCGAGGGGGGGGATTAATACGCAGTATTTT. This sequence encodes CASILSRGGINTQYF.

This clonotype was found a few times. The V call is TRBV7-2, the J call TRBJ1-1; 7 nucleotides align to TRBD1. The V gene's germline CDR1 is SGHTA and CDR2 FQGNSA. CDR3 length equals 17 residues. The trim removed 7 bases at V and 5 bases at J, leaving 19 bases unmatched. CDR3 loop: CASTLLGGGRRGTEAFF. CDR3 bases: TGTGCCAGCACCCTACTGGGAGGGGGCCGGAGAGGGACTGAAGCTTTCTTT.

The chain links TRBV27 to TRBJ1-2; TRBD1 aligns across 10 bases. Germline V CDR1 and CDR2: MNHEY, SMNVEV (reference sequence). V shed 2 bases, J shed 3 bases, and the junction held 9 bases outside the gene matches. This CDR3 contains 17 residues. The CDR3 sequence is CASSLRQGAFLDYGYTF. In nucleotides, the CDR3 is TGTGCCAGCAGTTTAAGACAGGGGGCGTTTCTGGACTATGGCTACACCTTC.

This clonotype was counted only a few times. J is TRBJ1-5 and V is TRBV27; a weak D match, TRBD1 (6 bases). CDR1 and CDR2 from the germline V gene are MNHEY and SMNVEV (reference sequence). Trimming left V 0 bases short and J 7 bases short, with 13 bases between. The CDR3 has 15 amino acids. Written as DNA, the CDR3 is TGTGCCAGCAGTTTATCACCAGGGGCACGGCAGCCCCAGCATTTT. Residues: CASSLSPGARQPQHF.

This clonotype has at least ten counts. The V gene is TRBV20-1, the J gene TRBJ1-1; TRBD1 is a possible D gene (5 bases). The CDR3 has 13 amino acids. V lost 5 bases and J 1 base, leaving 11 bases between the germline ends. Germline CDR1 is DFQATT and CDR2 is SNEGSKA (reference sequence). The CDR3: CSALLDTNTEAFF. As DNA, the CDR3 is TGCAGTGCTCTGCTGGACACGAACACTGAAGCTTTCTTT.

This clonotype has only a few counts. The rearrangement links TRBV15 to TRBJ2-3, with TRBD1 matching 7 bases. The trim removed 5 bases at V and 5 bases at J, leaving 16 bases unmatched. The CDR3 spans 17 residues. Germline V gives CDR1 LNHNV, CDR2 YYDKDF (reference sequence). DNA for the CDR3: TGTGCCACCAGCGAACCGTGGACAGGCAAAGACGGAGATACGCAGTATTTT. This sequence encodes CATSEPWTGKDGDTQYF.

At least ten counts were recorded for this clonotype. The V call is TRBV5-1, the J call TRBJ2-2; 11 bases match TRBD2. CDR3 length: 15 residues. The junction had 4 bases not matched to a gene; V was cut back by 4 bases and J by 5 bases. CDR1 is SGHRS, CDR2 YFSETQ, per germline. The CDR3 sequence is CASSLTSGGTGELFF. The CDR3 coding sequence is TGCGCCAGCAGCCTTACTAGCGGGGGAACCGGGGAGCTGTTTTTT.

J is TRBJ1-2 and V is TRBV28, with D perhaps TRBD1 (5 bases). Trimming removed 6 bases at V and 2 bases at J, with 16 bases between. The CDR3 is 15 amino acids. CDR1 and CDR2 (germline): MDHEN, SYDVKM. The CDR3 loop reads CASSRPTGPNYGYTF. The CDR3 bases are TGTGCCAGCAGCCGTCCCACAGGCCCCAACTATGGCTACACCTTC.

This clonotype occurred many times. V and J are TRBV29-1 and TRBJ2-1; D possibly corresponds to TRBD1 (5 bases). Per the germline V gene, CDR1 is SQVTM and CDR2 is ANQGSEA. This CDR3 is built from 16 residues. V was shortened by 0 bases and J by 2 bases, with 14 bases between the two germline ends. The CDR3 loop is CSVEEAGRATYNEQFF. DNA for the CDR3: TGCAGCGTTGAAGAAGCTGGCAGGGCCACCTACAATGAGCAGTTCTTC.

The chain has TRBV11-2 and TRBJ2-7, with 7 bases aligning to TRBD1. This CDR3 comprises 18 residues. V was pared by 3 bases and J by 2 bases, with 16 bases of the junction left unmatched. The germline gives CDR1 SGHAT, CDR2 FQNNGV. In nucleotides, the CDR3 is TGTGCCAGCAGCTTCAGACAGGGCTCTGGAACCTCTCCCTACGAGCAGTACTTC. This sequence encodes CASSFRQGSGTSPYEQYF.

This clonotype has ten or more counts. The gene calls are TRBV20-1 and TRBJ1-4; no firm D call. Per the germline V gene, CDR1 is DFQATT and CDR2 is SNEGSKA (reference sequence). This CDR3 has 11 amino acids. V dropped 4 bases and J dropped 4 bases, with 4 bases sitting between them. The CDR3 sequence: CSATFNEKLFF. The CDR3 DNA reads TGCAGTGCTACCTTTAATGAAAAACTGTTTTTT.

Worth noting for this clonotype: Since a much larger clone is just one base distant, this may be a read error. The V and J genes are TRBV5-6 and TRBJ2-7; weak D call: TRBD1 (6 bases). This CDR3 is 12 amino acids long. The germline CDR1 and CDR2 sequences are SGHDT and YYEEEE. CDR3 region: CASRTTGYEPYF. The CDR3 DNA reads TGTGCCAGCAGGACTACAGGGTACGAGCCGTACTTC.

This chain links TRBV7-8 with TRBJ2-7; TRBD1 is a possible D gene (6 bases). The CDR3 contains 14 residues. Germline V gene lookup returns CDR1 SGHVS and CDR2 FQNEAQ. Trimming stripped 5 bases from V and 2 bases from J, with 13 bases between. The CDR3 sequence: CASSARDTTYEQYF. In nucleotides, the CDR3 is TGTGCCAGCAGCGCCCGGGACACAACCTACGAGCAGTACTTC.

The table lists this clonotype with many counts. The CDR3 nucleotides read TGCGCCAGCAGCTTGGCCGGACAGGGGGCTTCCTATGAGCAGTTCTTC. This sequence encodes CASSLAGQGASYEQFF. The V and J genes are TRBV5-1 and TRBJ2-1; 11 nucleotides match TRBD1. V lost 0 bases to trimming and J lost 8 bases; unmatched junction nucleotides: 7. There are 16 residues in the CDR3. Germline V lookup: CDR1 SGHRS, CDR2 YFSETQ.